This T cell receptor beta chain appears in the sequencing data of a study of OX40 agonist ivuxolimab in advanced cancers. Study context: The patients received agonistic anti-OX40 (CD134) antibody ivuxolimab. Of mixed ages from about 20 to 80 and averaging approximately 60 years, the group was 65% to 85% male.

General study results and limits: The investigators did not determine what antigen specificity the expanded peripheral T cells had.

Blood samples were obtained at baseline, cycle 4 day 1, and cycle 7 day 1. Turning to this clone: Its antigen is as yet unknown.

The protocol was immunoSEQ multiplex PCR, while the TCRdb copy is restricted to in-frame clones and leaves out a portion. The sample has some 100,000 clones; roughly 94% are singletons. V lost 5 bases and J lost 0, with 11 bases in between. This CDR3 has 15 residues. In germline, CDR1 is PRHDT, CDR2 FYEKMQ (reference sequence). The chain joins TRBV13 to TRBJ2-1; maybe TRBD2 (5 bases). The sequence came from an adult with an advanced solid tumor such as melanoma, head and neck, liver or kidney cancer. The sample here was CD4+ or CD8+ T cells sorted from blood, taken in a trial of the OX40 agonist ivuxolimab. The CDR3 bases are TGTGCCAGCAGCGGAAGAGGGCGCTCCTACAATGAGCAGTTCTTC. This sequence encodes CASSGRGRSYNEQFF.